These T cell receptor beta chains were read from a single sample in a study of CD8+CD57+ T cells in acquired aplastic anemia. Each CDR3 protein is one row after TCRdb ran MiXCR on the reads. Of about 190,000 distinct CDR3 sequences in the sample, about half were seen once. The sequenced material came from sorted CD4+, CD8+, or CD8+CD57+ T cells (not recorded which) from PBMCs. Receptors were obtained from a human donor in good health, serving as a control. Each CDR3 is given with its conserved first and last residue. The order of the fields is J gene, V gene, D gene, clone size, CDR3 DNA, CDR3 protein. D genes are given only for firm matches. Size values are once, few and many counts, or a class for expanded clones, and some rows have none.

TRBJ1-6	TRBV9	.	.	TGTGCCAGCAGCGTAGGACCCCAATTTCCCCTCCACTTT	CASSVGPQFPLHF
TRBJ2-1	TRBV7-9	.	many	TGTGCCAGCAGCTCCCGGGACTCCTACAATGAGCAGTTCTTC	CASSSRDSYNEQFF
TRBJ2-2	TRBV19	.	.	TGTGCCTGTAGTAACCGACAGGACACCGGGGAGCTGTTTTTT	CACSNRQDTGELFF
TRBJ2-3	TRBV5-8	.	.	TGTGCCAGCAGCCACGGGACTCACGGCACAGATACGCAGTATTTT	CASSHGTHGTDTQYF
TRBJ2-1	TRBV15	.	.	TGTGCCACCAGCAGAGGGGGCCCTGAGCAGTTCTTC	CATSRGGPEQFF
TRBJ1-6	TRBV11-2	.	.	TGTGCCAGTAGACCTTCAGGGTATAATTCACCCCTCCACTTT	CASRPSGYNSPLHF
TRBJ2-1	TRBV5-1	TRBD2	many	TGCGCCAGCAGCTCACCGGGACTAGAGTACAATGAGCAGTTCTTC	CASSSPGLEYNEQFF
TRBJ1-5	TRBV7-2	.	few	TGTGCCAGCAGCTCCTCGCGACAGAATCAGCCCCAGCATTTT	CASSSSRQNQPQHF
TRBJ1-6	TRBV6-1	.	.	TGTGCCAGCAGTGAAGCGGGGGGATTCAATTCACCCCTCCACTTT	CASSEAGGFNSPLHF
TRBJ1-4	TRBV6-5	.	many	TGTGCCAGCAGAATCGACAGTACGAGGGGTGAAAAACTGTTTTTT	CASRIDSTRGEKLFF
TRBJ2-1	TRBV4-2	TRBD2	.	TGTGCCAGCAGTGGGGGGAAGCGGGGGGGCCGCGATGAGCAGTTCTTC	CASSGGKRGGRDEQFF
TRBJ2-7	TRBV20-1	TRBD2	.	TGCAGTGCTAAACTAGCGCTCGAGCAGTACTTC	CSAKLALEQYF
TRBJ2-7	TRBV20-1	.	.	TGCAGTGCTACTTCAGGGAGCCACGAGCAGTACTTC	CSATSGSHEQYF
TRBJ2-2	TRBV7-6	.	many	TGTGCCAGCAGCTTAGAGATCAGGGATGGTGCCGGGGAGCTGTTTTTT	CASSLEIRDGAGELFF
TRBJ2-1	TRBV7-6	TRBD1	once	TGTGCCAGCGGGGGACAGGGTGGCAATGAGCAGTTCTTC	CASGGQGGNEQFF
TRBJ2-5	TRBV20-1	.	.	TGCAGTGCTAGAGATCTCATGAAAAAGTTCGAGACCCAGTACTTC	CSARDLMKKFETQYF
TRBJ2-3	TRBV24-1	TRBD1	few	TGTGCCACCAGTGATTCGAACAGGGGCGATACGCAGTATTTT	CATSDSNRGDTQYF
TRBJ1-1	TRBV12-3/TRBV12-4	.	few	TGTGCCAGCACCCCCGCCGGCGGGGCGATGAACACTGAAGCTTTCTTT	CASTPAGGAMNTEAFF